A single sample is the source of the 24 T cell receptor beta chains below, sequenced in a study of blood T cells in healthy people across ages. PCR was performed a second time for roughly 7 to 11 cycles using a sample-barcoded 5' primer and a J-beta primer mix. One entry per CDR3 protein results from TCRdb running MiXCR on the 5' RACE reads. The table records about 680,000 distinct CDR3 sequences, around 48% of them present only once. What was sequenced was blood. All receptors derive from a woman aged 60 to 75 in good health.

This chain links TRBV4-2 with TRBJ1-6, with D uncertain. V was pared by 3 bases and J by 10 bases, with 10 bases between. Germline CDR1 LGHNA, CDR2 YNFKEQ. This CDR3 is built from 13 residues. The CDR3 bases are TGTGCCAGCAGCCAGGAGGAGAGATCACCCCTCCACTTT. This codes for CASSQEERSPLHF.

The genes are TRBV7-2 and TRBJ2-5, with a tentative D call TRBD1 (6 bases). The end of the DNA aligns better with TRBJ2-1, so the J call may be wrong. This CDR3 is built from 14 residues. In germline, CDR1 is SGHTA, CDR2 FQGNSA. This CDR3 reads CASRRDRYQETQFF. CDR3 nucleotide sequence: TGTGCCAGCAGACGAGACAGGTACCAAGAGACCCAGTTCTTC.

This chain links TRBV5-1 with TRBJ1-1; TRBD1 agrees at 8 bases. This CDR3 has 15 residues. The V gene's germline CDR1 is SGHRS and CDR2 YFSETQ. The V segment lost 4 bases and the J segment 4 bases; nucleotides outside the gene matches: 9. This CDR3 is CASSNDRGWSTEAFF. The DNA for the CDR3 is TGCGCCAGCAGCAACGACAGGGGATGGAGCACTGAAGCTTTCTTT.

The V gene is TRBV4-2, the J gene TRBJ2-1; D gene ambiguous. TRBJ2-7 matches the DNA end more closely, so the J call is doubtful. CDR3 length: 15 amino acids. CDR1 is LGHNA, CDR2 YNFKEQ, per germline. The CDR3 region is CASSPASVTYNEQYF. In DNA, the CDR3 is TGTGCCAGCAGCCCCGCCAGCGTAACCTACAATGAGCAGTACTTC.

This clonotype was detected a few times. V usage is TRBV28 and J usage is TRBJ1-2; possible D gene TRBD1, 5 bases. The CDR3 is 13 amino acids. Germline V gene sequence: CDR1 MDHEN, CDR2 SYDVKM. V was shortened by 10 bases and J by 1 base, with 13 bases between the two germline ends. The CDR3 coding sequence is TGTGCCATCCAATCAGGGAGTAACTATGGCTACACCTTC. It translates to CAIQSGSNYGYTF.

CDR3 coding DNA: TGCGCCAGCAGCCCGGAAGGGTCCGGGGAGACCCAGTACTTC. Its translation is CASSPEGSGETQYF. This sequence joins TRBV5-1 and TRBJ2-5; D call uncertain. The germline gives CDR1 SGHRS, CDR2 YFSETQ. This CDR3 is built from 14 residues. Deletions cut 4 bases from V and 5 bases from J, with 15 bases between.

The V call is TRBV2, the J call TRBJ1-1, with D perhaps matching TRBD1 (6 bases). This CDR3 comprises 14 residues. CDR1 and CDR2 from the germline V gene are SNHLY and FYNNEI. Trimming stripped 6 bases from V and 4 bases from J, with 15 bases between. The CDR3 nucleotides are TGTGCCAGCAGACCACAGGGTGAAGGCACTGAAGCTTTCTTT. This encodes CASRPQGEGTEAFF.

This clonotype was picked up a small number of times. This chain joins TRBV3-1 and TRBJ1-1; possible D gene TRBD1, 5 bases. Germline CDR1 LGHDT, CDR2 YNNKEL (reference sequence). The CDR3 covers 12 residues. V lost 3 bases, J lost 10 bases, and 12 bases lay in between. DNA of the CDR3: TGTGCCAGCAGCCACGAGAGGGGTGGAGCTTTCTTT. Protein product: CASSHERGGAFF. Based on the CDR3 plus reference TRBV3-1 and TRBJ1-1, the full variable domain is DTAVSQTPKYLVTQMGNDKSIKCEQNLGHDTMYWYKQDSKKFLKIMFSYNNKELIINETVPNRFSPKSPDKAHLNLHINSLELGDSAVYFCASSHERGGAFFGQGTRLTVV.

The CDR3 protein is CASSRTVGNEQYF. CDR3 sequence (DNA): TGCGCCAGCAGCCGGACAGTGGGTAACGAGCAGTACTTC. This chain connects TRBV5-1 to TRBJ2-7, with D perhaps TRBD1 (6 bases). With 4 bases removed from V and 5 bases from J, the gap between germline ends came to 13 bases. The germline V gene encodes CDR1 SGHRS and CDR2 YFSETQ. The CDR3 consists of 13 residues. The whole variable domain, filled in from reference TRBV5-1 and TRBJ2-7, reads KAGVTQTPRYLIKTRGQQVTLSCSPISGHRSVSWYQQTPGQGLQFLFEYFSETQRNKGNFPGRFSGRQFSNSRSEMNVSTLELGDSALYLCASSRTVGNEQYFGPGTRLTVT.

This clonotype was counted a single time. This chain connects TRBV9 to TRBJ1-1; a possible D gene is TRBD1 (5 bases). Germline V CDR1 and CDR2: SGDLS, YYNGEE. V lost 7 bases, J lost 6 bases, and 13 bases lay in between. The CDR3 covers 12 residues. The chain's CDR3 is CASGRVSAEAFF. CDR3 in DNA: TGTGCCAGCGGCAGGGTTTCGGCTGAAGCTTTCTTT. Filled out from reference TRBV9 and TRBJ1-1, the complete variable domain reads DSGVTQTPKHLITATGQRVTLRCSPRSGDLSVYWYQQSLDQGLQFLIQYYNGEERAKGNILERFSAQQFPDLHSELNLSSLELGDSALYFCASGRVSAEAFFGQGTRLTVV.

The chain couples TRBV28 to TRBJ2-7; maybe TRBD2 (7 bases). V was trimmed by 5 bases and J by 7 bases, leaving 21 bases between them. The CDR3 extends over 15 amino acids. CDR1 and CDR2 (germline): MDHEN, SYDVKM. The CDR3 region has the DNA TGTGCCAGCAGTCTCAACGTCCCGGGGGGCTGGGAGCAGTACTTC. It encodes CASSLNVPGGWEQYF.

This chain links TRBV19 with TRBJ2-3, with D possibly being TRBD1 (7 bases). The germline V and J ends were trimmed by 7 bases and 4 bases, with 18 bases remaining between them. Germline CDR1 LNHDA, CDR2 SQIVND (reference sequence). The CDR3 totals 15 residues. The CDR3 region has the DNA TGTGCCAGTAAGCGGGCACAGGGGTCGTCAGATACGCAGTATTTT. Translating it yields CASKRAQGSSDTQYF.

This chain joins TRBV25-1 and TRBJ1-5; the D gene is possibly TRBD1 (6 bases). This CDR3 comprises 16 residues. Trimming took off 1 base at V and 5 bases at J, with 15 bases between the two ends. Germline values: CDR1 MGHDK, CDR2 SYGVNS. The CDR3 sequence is CASSESGQGWDQPQHF. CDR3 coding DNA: TGTGCCAGCAGTGAATCAGGGCAGGGGTGGGATCAGCCCCAGCATTTT. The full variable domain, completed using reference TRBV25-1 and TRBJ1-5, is EADIYQTPRYLVIGTGKKITLECSQTMGHDKMYWYQQDPGMELHLIHYSYGVNSTEKGDLSSESTVSRIRTEHFPLTLESARPSHTSQYLCASSESGQGWDQPQHFGDGTRLSIL.

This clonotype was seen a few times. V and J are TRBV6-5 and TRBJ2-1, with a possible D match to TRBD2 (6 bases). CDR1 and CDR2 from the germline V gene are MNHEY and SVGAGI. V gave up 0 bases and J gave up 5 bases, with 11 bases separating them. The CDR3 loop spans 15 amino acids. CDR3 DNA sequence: TGTGCCAGCAGTTACTCGAGGACTACAGACAATGAGCAGTTCTTC. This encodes CASSYSRTTDNEQFF.

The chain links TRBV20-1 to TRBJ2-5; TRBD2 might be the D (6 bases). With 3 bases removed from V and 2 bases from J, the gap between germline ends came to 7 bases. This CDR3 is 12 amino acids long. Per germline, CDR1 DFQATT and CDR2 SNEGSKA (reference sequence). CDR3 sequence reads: CSASGLQETQYF. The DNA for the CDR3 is TGCAGTGCTAGCGGACTACAAGAGACCCAGTACTTC.

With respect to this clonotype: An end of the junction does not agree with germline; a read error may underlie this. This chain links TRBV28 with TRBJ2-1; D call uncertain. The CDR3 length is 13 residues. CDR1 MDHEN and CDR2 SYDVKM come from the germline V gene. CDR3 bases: TGTACCAGCAAGAGACAAGACTTGGATGAGCAGTTCTTC. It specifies CTSKRQDLDEQFF.

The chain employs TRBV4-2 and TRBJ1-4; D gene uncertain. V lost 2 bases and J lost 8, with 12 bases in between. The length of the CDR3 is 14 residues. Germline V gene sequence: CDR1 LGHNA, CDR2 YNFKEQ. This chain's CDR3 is CASSQSLGEEKLFF. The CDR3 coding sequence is TGTGCCAGCAGCCAATCATTGGGAGAGGAAAAACTGTTTTTT.

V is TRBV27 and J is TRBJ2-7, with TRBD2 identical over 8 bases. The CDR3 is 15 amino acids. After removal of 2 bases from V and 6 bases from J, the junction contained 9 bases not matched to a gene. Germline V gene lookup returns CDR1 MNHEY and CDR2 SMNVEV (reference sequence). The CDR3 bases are TGTGCCAGCAGTTTACACGGGAGGGCCCTCGGCGAGCAGTACTTC. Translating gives CASSLHGRALGEQYF.

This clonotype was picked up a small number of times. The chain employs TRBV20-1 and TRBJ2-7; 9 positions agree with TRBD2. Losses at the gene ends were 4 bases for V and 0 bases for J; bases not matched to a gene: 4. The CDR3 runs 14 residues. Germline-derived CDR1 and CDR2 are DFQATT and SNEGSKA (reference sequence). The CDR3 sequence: CSATRTSDSYEQYF. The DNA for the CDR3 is TGCAGTGCTACCCGGACTAGCGACTCCTACGAGCAGTACTTC.

The CDR3 DNA is TGTGCCAGCAGTGCTCAGGGGGCGGGGGAGCAGTACTTC. Translating it yields CASSAQGAGEQYF. The chain combines TRBV2 with TRBJ2-7; 8 nucleotides match TRBD1. CDR3 length: 13 residues. The V gene end was trimmed by 4 bases and the J gene end by 7 bases; junction bases not matched to a gene: 6. Germline V gene sequence: CDR1 SNHLY, CDR2 FYNNEI.

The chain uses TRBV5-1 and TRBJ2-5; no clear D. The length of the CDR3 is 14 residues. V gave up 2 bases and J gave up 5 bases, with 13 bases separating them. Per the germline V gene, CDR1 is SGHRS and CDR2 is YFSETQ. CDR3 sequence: CASSFTTIKETQYF. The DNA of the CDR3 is TGCGCCAGCAGCTTTACTACTATTAAGGAGACCCAGTACTTC.

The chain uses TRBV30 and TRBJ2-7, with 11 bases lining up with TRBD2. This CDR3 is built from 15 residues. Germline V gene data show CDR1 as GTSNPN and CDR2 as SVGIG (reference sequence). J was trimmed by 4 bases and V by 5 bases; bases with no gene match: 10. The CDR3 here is CAWWDPGTSGYEQYF. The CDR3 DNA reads TGTGCCTGGTGGGATCCCGGGACTAGCGGATACGAGCAGTACTTC.

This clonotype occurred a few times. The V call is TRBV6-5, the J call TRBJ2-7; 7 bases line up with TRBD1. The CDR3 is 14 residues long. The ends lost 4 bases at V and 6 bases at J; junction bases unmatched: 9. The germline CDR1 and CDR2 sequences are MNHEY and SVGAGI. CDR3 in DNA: TGTGCCAGCAGTTTAGCCCCAACAGGGGTCGAGCAGTACTTC. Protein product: CASSLAPTGVEQYF.

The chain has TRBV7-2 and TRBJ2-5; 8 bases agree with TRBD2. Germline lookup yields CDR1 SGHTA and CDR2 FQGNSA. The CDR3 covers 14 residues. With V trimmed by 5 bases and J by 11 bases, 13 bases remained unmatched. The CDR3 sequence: CASSPGLVGNEQYF. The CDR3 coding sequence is TGTGCCAGCAGCCCGGGACTAGTGGGCAATGAGCAGTACTTC.